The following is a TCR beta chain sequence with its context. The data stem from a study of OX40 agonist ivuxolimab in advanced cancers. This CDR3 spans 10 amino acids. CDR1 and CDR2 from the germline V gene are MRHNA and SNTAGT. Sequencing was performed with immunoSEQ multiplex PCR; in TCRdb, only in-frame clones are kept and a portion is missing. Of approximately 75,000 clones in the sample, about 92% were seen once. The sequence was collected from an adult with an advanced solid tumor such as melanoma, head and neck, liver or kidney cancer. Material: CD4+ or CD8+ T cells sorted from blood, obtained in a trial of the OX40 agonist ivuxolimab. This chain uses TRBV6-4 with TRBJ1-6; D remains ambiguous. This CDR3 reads CELVNSPLHF. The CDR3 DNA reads TGTGAATTGGTAAATTCACCCCTCCACTTT.